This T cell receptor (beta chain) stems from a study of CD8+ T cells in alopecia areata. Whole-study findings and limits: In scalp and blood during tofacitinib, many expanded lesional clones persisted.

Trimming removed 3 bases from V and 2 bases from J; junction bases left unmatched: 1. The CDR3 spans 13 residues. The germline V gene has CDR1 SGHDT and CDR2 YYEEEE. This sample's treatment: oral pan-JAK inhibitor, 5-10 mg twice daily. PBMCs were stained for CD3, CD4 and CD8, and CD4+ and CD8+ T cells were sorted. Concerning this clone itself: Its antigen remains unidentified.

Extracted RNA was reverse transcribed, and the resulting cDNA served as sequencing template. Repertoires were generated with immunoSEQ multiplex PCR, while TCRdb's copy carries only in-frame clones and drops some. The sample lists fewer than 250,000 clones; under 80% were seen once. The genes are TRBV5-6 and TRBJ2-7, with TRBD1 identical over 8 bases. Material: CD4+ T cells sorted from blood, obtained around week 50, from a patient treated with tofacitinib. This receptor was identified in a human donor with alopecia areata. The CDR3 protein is CASSWTGTYEQYF. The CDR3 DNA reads TGTGCCAGCAGCTGGACAGGGACCTACGAGCAGTACTTC.